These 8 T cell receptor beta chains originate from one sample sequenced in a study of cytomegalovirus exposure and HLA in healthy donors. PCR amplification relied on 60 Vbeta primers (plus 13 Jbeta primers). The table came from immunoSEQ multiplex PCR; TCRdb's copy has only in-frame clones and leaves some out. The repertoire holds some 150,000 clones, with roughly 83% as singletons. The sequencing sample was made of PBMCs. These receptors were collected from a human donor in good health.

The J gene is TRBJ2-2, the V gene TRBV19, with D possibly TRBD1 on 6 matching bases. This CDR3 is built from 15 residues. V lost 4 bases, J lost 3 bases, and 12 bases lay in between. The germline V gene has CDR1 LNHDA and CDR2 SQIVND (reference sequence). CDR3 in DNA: TGTGCCAGTAGTAAACAGGGCGGTTACACCGGGGAGCTGTTTTTT. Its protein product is CASSKQGGYTGELFF.

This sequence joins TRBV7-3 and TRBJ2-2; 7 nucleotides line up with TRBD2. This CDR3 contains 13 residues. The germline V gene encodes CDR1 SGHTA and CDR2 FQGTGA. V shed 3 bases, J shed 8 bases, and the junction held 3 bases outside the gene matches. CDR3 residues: CASSLGGEGELFF. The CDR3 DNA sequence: TGTGCCAGCAGCTTGGGAGGGGAAGGGGAGCTGTTTTTT. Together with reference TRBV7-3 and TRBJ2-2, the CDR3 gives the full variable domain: GAGVSQTPSNKVTEKGKYVELRCDPISGHTALYWYRQSLGQGPEFLIYFQGTGAADDSGLPNDRFFAVRPEGSVSTLKIQRTERGDSAVYLCASSLGGEGELFFGEGSRLTVL.

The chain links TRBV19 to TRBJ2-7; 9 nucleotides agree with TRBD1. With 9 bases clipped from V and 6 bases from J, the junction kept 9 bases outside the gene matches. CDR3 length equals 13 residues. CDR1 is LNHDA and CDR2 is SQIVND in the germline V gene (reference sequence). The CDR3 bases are TGTGCCAGCGCCCGGGACAGGGCCCGCGAGCAGTACTTC. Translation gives CASARDRAREQYF.

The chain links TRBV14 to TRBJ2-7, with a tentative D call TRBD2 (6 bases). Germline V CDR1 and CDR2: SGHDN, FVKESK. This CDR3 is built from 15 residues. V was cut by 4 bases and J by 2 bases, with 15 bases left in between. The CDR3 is CASSPIWGDPYEQYF. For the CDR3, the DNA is TGTGCCAGCAGCCCAATTTGGGGGGACCCCTACGAGCAGTACTTC.

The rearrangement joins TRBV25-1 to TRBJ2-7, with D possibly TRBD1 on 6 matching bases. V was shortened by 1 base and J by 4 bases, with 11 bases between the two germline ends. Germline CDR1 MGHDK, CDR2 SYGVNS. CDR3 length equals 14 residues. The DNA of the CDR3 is TGTGCCAGCAGTGAATTAACAGGGTGTTACGAGCAGTACTTC. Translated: CASSELTGCYEQYF.

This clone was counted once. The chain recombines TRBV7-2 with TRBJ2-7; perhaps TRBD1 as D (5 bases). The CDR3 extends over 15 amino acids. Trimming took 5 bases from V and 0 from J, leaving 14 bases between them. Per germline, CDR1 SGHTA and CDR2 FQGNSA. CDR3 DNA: TGTGCCAGCAGCAAAGAAACCGACAGCTCCTACGAGCAGTACTTC. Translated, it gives CASSKETDSSYEQYF.

CDR3 DNA sequence: TGTGCCAGCAGCGTAGGGGGTTCCGGGACACTTAATGAAAAACTGTTTTTT. This encodes CASSVGGSGTLNEKLFF. The chain links TRBV9 to TRBJ1-4; perhaps TRBD1 as D (6 bases). CDR1 is SGDLS, CDR2 YYNGEE, per germline. The CDR3 sequence is 17 residues long. Trimming took 0 bases from V and 4 from J, leaving 16 bases between them.

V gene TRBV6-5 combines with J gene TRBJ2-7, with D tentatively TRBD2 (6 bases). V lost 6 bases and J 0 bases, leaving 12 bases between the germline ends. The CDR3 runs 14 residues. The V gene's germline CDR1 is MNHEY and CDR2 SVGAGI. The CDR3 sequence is CASSRDSSSYEQYF. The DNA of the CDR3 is TGTGCCAGCAGCCGGGACTCGAGCTCCTACGAGCAGTACTTC.